This TCR beta chain was obtained from a study of T cells after yellow fever vaccination. Universal primer sites and UMIs were introduced during 5'RACE template-switching synthesis of TCR cDNA. MiXCR was run by TCRdb on the 5' RACE reads, yielding one entry per CDR3 protein. The table lists a few hundred thousand distinct CDR3 sequences, approximately 4.2% of them singletons, with roughly 26% in the top ten. Trimming removed 6 bases at V and 3 bases at J, with 14 bases between. Germline CDR1 reads DFQATT; CDR2 reads SNEGSKA (reference sequence). The CDR3 loop spans 14 amino acids. This receptor was identified in a young man who received the YFV17D yellow fever vaccine. The chain links TRBV20-1 to TRBJ2-2; maybe TRBD2 (6 bases). This sample comprised PBMCs, obtained 5 days after the yellow fever booster vaccination. CDR3 residues: CSARRGGDTGELFF. CDR3 bases: TGCAGTGCGCGGAGAGGAGGGGACACCGGGGAGCTGTTTTTT.